The text below deals with one TCR beta chain. Antigen specificity is unknown. The data are from a study of pediatric ulcerative colitis. The wider study: Most patients had pancolitis, and two had left-sided colitis.

Sequencing was performed with immunoSEQ multiplex PCR; in TCRdb, only in-frame clones are kept and a portion is missing. The data hold some 50,000 clones, with under 80% observed a single time. The V gene's germline CDR1 is SGHDN and CDR2 FVKESK. Trimming at V came to 4 bases and at J to 7 bases, leaving 9 bases not matched to a gene. This CDR3 comprises 16 residues. Rectal tissue came from one to two pinch biopsies taken at colonoscopy. Findings and caveats of the study: In rectum, acute severe colitis had expanded clones and less diversity.

The rearrangement uses TRBV14 and TRBJ2-1; 11 positions match TRBD2. The clonotype comes from a girl between 10 and 17 years old with moderate ulcerative colitis. The specimen sequenced was gut tissue. CDR3 region: CASSRVAGGPVNEQFF. Here the CDR3 DNA reads TGTGCCAGCAGCCGGGTAGCGGGAGGGCCTGTAAATGAGCAGTTCTTC.